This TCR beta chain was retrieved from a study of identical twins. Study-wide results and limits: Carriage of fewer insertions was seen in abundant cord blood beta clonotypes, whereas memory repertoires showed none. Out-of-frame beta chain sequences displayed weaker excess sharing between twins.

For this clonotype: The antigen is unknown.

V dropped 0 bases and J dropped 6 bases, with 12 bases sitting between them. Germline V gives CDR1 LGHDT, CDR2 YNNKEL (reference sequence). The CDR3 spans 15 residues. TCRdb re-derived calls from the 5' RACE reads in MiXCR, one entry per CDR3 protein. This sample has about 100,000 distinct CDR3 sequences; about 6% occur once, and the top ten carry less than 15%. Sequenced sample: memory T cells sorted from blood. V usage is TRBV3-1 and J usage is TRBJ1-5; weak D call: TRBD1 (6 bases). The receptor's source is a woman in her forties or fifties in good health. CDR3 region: CASSQDSRGSQPQHF. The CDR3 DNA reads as TGTGCCAGCAGCCAAGATAGCAGGGGAAGTCAGCCCCAGCATTTT.